What follows describes a single T cell receptor beta chain. The data stem from a study of T-cell reconstitution after alpha-beta-depleted transplantation in children. V trimming: 4 bases; J trimming: 1 base; junction bases outside the gene matches: 8. The CDR3 spans 15 residues. CDR1 is SGHRS, CDR2 YFSETQ, per germline. During its preparation, the TCRbeta library received unique molecular identifiers. MiXCR, applied by TCRdb to the PCR reads, yields one record per CDR3 protein. The data contain hundreds of thousands of distinct CDR3 sequences, less than 15% of them singletons. This receptor was identified in a human donor who donated a stem cell graft to a child with Fanconi anemia. Material: PBMCs, obtained from the stem cell graft. The rearrangement joins TRBV5-1 to TRBJ2-7, with TRBD1 identical over 7 bases. The CDR3 loop is CASSPLTGWSYEQYF. The CDR3, as DNA: TGCGCCAGCAGCCCTTTGACAGGGTGGTCCTACGAGCAGTACTTC.